One and the same sample provided the 27 T cell receptor beta chains below, sequenced in a study of cytomegalovirus exposure and HLA in healthy donors. Clones were sequenced by immunoSEQ multiplex PCR, and TCRdb holds only the in-frame ones, with some missing. The table records about 150,000 clones, about 88% of them present only once. Source material: PBMCs. Receptors were obtained from a woman in her late teens or twenties in good health and CMV-seropositive.

The J gene is TRBJ2-1, the V gene TRBV7-7; 8 bases are shared with TRBD2. Germline V lookup: CDR1 SSHAT, CDR2 FNYEAQ (reference sequence). The CDR3 runs 15 residues. V shed 2 bases, J shed 8 bases, and the junction held 8 bases outside the gene matches. The CDR3 region is CASSLKSSGRDEQFF. The CDR3 coding sequence is TGTGCCAGCAGCTTAAAAAGCAGCGGGAGAGATGAGCAGTTCTTC.

The gene calls are TRBV10-3 and TRBJ1-1; D remains ambiguous. Germline-derived CDR1 and CDR2 are ENHRY and SYGVKD. The CDR3 covers 14 residues. V gave up 2 bases and J gave up 10 bases, with 17 bases separating them. Written as DNA, the CDR3 is TGTGCCATCAGTGAGAATGTGGGTAAATCAGGAGCTTTCTTT. It is translated as CAISENVGKSGAFF.

The V and J genes are TRBV28 and TRBJ2-5, with TRBD2 matching over 8 bases. Germline assignment: CDR1 MDHEN and CDR2 SYDVKM. This CDR3 spans 14 amino acids. Trimming removed 6 bases from V and 5 bases from J; junction bases left unmatched: 8. CDR3 nucleotide sequence: TGTGCCAGCAGCTTAGCGGGGTGGGGGGAGACCCAGTACTTC. Protein product: CASSLAGWGETQYF.

The gene calls are TRBV4-1 and TRBJ2-7, with D possibly being TRBD2 (6 bases). CDR1 and CDR2 (germline): MGHRA, YSYEKL. Trimming took off 4 bases at V and 1 base at J, with 14 bases between the two ends. The CDR3 is 15 residues long. The CDR3: CASSPFREPSYEQYF. As DNA, the CDR3 is TGCGCCAGCAGCCCGTTTCGGGAGCCATCCTACGAGCAGTACTTC.

The chain combines TRBV2 with TRBJ2-7; TRBD1 matches 7 bases. The V gene's germline CDR1 is SNHLY and CDR2 FYNNEI. This CDR3 spans 16 amino acids. J gave up 3 bases and V 5 bases, and 13 bases lay outside the gene matches. CDR3 loop: CASSLKLSQGDYEQYF. In DNA, the CDR3 is TGTGCCAGCAGTCTAAAATTATCGCAGGGGGACTACGAGCAGTACTTC.

This clone was picked up many times. V gene TRBV4-3 combines with J gene TRBJ2-5; TRBD1 matches 11 bases. The germline gives CDR1 LGHNA, CDR2 YSLEER. This CDR3 has 16 amino acids. Trimming removed 0 bases from V and 5 bases from J; junction bases left unmatched: 5. The CDR3 sequence: CASSQDRGQGAETQYF. CDR3 DNA sequence: TGCGCCAGCAGCCAAGATAGAGGACAGGGGGCTGAGACCCAGTACTTC.

A few counts support this clone. The chain combines TRBV18 with TRBJ1-1; perhaps TRBD1 as D (5 bases). The length of the CDR3 is 16 residues. CDR1 KGHSH and CDR2 LQKENI come from the germline V gene. The V end was cut by 3 bases, the J end by 1 base, with 15 bases between. Here the CDR3 reads CASSPSGSQGNTEAFF. CDR3 nucleotides: TGTGCCAGCTCACCCTCAGGGTCTCAGGGGAACACTGAAGCTTTCTTT.

The chain uses TRBV2 and TRBJ2-7; 7 bases agree with TRBD2. Germline V gene sequence: CDR1 SNHLY, CDR2 FYNNEI. Losses at the gene ends were 6 bases for V and 0 bases for J; bases not matched to a gene: 8. This CDR3 region has 15 residues. The CDR3 protein is CASRLGRGSSYEQYF. The CDR3, as DNA: TGTGCCAGCAGGCTTGGGCGGGGGAGCTCCTACGAGCAGTACTTC.

This clone was seen once. The gene calls are TRBV5-1 and TRBJ1-1; 11 bases are shared with TRBD1. Germline CDR1 reads SGHRS; CDR2 reads YFSETQ. The CDR3 totals 15 residues. V lost 4 bases to trimming and J lost 4 bases; unmatched junction nucleotides: 6. The CDR3 protein is CASSLDGTGGTEAFF. The CDR3 bases are TGCGCCAGCAGCCTGGACGGGACAGGGGGCACTGAAGCTTTCTTT. The entire variable domain, with the rest obtained from reference TRBV5-1 and TRBJ1-1, is as follows: KAGVTQTPRYLIKTRGQQVTLSCSPISGHRSVSWYQQTPGQGLQFLFEYFSETQRNKGNFPGRFSGRQFSNSRSEMNVSTLELGDSALYLCASSLDGTGGTEAFFGQGTRLTVV.

This chain connects TRBV6-1 to TRBJ2-7, with D perhaps TRBD1 (5 bases). Trimming removed 3 bases at V and 2 bases at J, with 17 bases between. This CDR3 is 16 amino acids long. The germline V gene encodes CDR1 MNHNS and CDR2 SASEGT. The CDR3 loop reads CASSDLYQGDTYEQYF. For the CDR3, the DNA is TGTGCCAGCAGTGACCTTTATCAGGGCGATACCTACGAGCAGTACTTC.

The V and J genes are TRBV7-8 and TRBJ2-3; 9 bases are shared with TRBD1. The CDR3 extends over 18 amino acids. The germline V gene encodes CDR1 SGHVS and CDR2 FQNEAQ. Trimming at V came to 2 bases and at J to 0 bases, leaving 9 bases not matched to a gene. DNA for the CDR3: TGTGCCAGCAGCTTACGCCCCGGGACAGGGTATAGCACAGATACGCAGTATTTT. Its protein is CASSLRPGTGYSTDTQYF.

The chain links TRBV18 to TRBJ2-7; D possibly corresponds to TRBD2 (6 bases). Germline CDR1 is KGHSH and CDR2 is LQKENI. Deletions cut 1 base from V and 0 bases from J, with 10 bases between. This CDR3 region has 15 residues. The CDR3 here is CASSPRSSGSYEQYF. The CDR3 DNA reads TGTGCCAGCTCACCACGGAGTAGCGGCTCCTACGAGCAGTACTTC.

This CDR3 reads CASSLAGSAVDEQFF. CDR3 nucleotide sequence: TGTGCCAGCAGCTTGGCGGGTTCCGCCGTCGATGAGCAGTTCTTC. The V and J genes are TRBV5-6 and TRBJ2-1; D is undetermined. Germline V lookup: CDR1 SGHDT, CDR2 YYEEEE. The germline V and J ends were trimmed by 0 bases and 8 bases, with 15 bases remaining between them. This CDR3 has 15 residues. The full variable domain, in which reference TRBV5-6 and TRBJ2-1 provide the parts outside the CDR3, is DAGVTQSPTHLIKTRGQQVTLRCSPKSGHDTVSWYQQALGQGPQFIFQYYEEEERQRGNFPDRFSGHQFPNYSSELNVNALLLGDSALYLCASSLAGSAVDEQFFGPGTRLTVL.

The chain combines TRBV5-1 with TRBJ2-5; TRBD2 aligns across 12 bases. CDR3 length equals 17 residues. The J segment lost 4 bases and the V segment lost 0 bases, leaving 7 bases of the junction unmatched. The V gene's germline CDR1 is SGHRS and CDR2 YFSETQ. The CDR3, as DNA: TGCGCCAGCAGCTTGGGACGACTAGCGGGAGAGAGAGAGACCCAGTACTTC. It encodes CASSLGRLAGERETQYF.

The chain joins TRBV5-1 to TRBJ2-3; D unclear. V gave up 2 bases and J gave up 4 bases, with 14 bases separating them. The germline gives CDR1 SGHRS, CDR2 YFSETQ. This CDR3 is built from 15 residues. The CDR3: CASSLEEARPDTQYF. The CDR3 DNA is TGCGCCAGCAGCTTAGAAGAGGCGAGGCCAGATACGCAGTATTTT.

The rearrangement links TRBV7-2 to TRBJ1-2; no clear D. The CDR3 extends over 13 amino acids. Trimming took off 1 base at V and 3 bases at J, with 6 bases between the two ends. Germline lookup yields CDR1 SGHTA and CDR2 FQGNSA. The DNA of the CDR3 is TGTGCCAGCAGCTTAGTCCCGTACTATGGCTACACCTTC. This sequence encodes CASSLVPYYGYTF.

The chain employs TRBV30 and TRBJ1-5; 7 bases align to TRBD1. V lost 2 bases and J lost 1; bases outside the gene matches: 26. The CDR3 contains 22 residues. The germline V gene has CDR1 GTSNPN and CDR2 SVGIG (reference sequence). The CDR3 nucleotides are TGTGCCTGGAGTCGTAATATTCTTGAGACAGGGATAAGGCCTGGGAGCAATCAGCCCCAGCATTTT. Translating gives CAWSRNILETGIRPGSNQPQHF.

This clone has only a few counts. Here the CDR3 omits its conserved ending phenylalanine or tryptophan, so a read error is the likely source. Because the CDR3's place on the DNA is in doubt, the DNA is left out and the CDR3 is given as listed by TCRdb. The J gene is TRBJ2-7, the V gene TRBV7-9; TRBD2, the D gene given by the table, was not confirmed from the DNA. A total of 13 residues make up the CDR3, ends included. The V gene's germline CDR1 is SEHNR and CDR2 FQNEAQ (reference sequence). CDR3 residues: CASSLGGLAGVAY.

This clone was counted a single time. The rearrangement uses TRBV5-6 and TRBJ2-5; 11 bases line up with TRBD2. Trimming at V came to 2 bases and at J to 5 bases, leaving 5 bases not matched to a gene. Per the germline V gene, CDR1 is SGHDT and CDR2 is YYEEEE. This CDR3 is built from 15 residues. The CDR3 DNA is TGTGCCAGCAGCTTCCAACTAGCGGGAGCGGAGACCCAGTACTTC. Protein product: CASSFQLAGAETQYF.

This clone was observed a few times. The chain uses TRBV4-3 and TRBJ2-4, with 8 nucleotides matching TRBD2. The CDR3 is made up of 18 amino acids. The junction had 15 bases not matched to a gene; V was cut back by 0 bases and J by 8 bases. Germline V CDR1 and CDR2: LGHNA, YSLEER. The CDR3 bases are TGCGCCAGCAGCCAAGATAAGAATGGGCGAGCGGGAGTGCACATTCAGTACTTC. Translating it yields CASSQDKNGRAGVHIQYF.

The chain couples TRBV4-1 to TRBJ2-1, with D perhaps TRBD2 (5 bases). Trimming shortened V by 1 base and J by 0 bases, and 13 bases separated the two germline ends. This CDR3 comprises 17 residues. Germline loops: CDR1 MGHRA, CDR2 YSYEKL. The CDR3 DNA reads TGCGCCAGCAGCCAAGCTAGCAGCTCTAGCTCCTACAATGAGCAGTTCTTC. This gives the protein CASSQASSSSSYNEQFF.

J is TRBJ2-7 and V is TRBV6-5, with 7 bases identical to TRBD1. Germline assignment: CDR1 MNHEY and CDR2 SVGAGI. The CDR3 is made up of 15 amino acids. The trim removed 6 bases at V and 2 bases at J, leaving 10 bases unmatched. CDR3 in DNA: TGTGCCAGCAGACGCCGACAGGGAGAGACCTACGAGCAGTACTTC. Protein sequence: CASRRRQGETYEQYF.

This rearrangement joins TRBV15 to TRBJ2-1; TRBD2 matches 8 bases. V was clipped by 5 bases and J by 0 bases; unmatched bases: 6. The CDR3 totals 16 residues. Looked up from germline, CDR1 is LNHNV and CDR2 is YYDKDF (reference sequence). The CDR3 loop is CATSSTSGSSYNEQFF. The CDR3 region has the DNA TGTGCCACCAGCTCAACTAGCGGAAGCTCCTACAATGAGCAGTTCTTC.

This sequence joins TRBV9 and TRBJ2-7; 7 bases fit TRBD2. V trimming: 0 bases; J trimming: 1 base; junction bases outside the gene matches: 1. Germline-derived CDR1 and CDR2 are SGDLS and YYNGEE. The CDR3 has 14 residues. CDR3 loop: CASSVGTRSYEQYF. CDR3 sequence (DNA): TGTGCCAGCAGCGTAGGGACTAGATCCTACGAGCAGTACTTC. The complete variable domain, with remaining parts taken from reference TRBV9 and TRBJ2-7, reads DSGVTQTPKHLITATGQRVTLRCSPRSGDLSVYWYQQSLDQGLQFLIQYYNGEERAKGNILERFSAQQFPDLHSELNLSSLELGDSALYFCASSVGTRSYEQYFGPGTRLTVT.

This rearrangement joins TRBV18 to TRBJ1-4, with 7 bases identical to TRBD1. The CDR3 consists of 14 residues. Germline trimming cut 4 bases from V and 2 bases from J; bases unmatched to any gene: 1. Germline CDR1 is KGHSH and CDR2 is LQKENI. The CDR3 DNA sequence: TGTGCCAGCTCACTGGGACAGACTAATGAAAAACTGTTTTTT. Translation: CASSLGQTNEKLFF.

The rearrangement links TRBV14 to TRBJ2-7, with D possibly matching TRBD2 (5 bases). Trimming stripped 5 bases from V and 4 bases from J, with 9 bases between. CDR1 is SGHDN and CDR2 is FVKESK in the germline V gene. The CDR3 contains 12 residues. This CDR3 reads CASSGGLYEQYF. As DNA, the CDR3 is TGTGCCAGCAGCGGAGGACTGTACGAGCAGTACTTC.

The chain employs TRBV2 and TRBJ2-1; TRBD1 agrees at 7 bases. From germline, CDR1 is SNHLY and CDR2 FYNNEI. The V and J ends lost 8 bases and 5 bases, in that order; junction bases with no gene match: 6. The CDR3 consists of 13 residues. The CDR3 is CASSGQGDNEQFF. CDR3 in DNA: TGTGCCAGCTCTGGGCAGGGGGACAATGAGCAGTTCTTC.